Following are 22 T cell receptor beta chains from one sample sequenced in a study of PD-1 blockade in classical Hodgkin lymphoma. Assay: immunoSEQ multiplex PCR; the TCRdb copy retains only in-frame clones and omits some. The profile shows under 20,000 clones, roughly 90% of them singletons. The time point is: newly diagnosed, previously untreated cHL patient sample. Sequenced material: peripheral blood mononuclear cells (PBMCs). The receptors stem from a human donor with classical Hodgkin lymphoma.

The chain has TRBV5-1 and TRBJ1-2; tentative D call: TRBD1 (5 bases). Germline values: CDR1 SGHRS, CDR2 YFSETQ. V was clipped by 2 bases and J by 2 bases, with 19 bases between them. The CDR3 runs to 17 residues. The CDR3 region has the DNA TGCGCCAGCAGCTTACTTCCCGATTCAGGGACGAACTATGGCTACACCTTC. Its protein is CASSLLPDSGTNYGYTF.

The count of this clone is one. The chain uses TRBV15 and TRBJ2-7, with D perhaps TRBD1 or TRBD2 (6 bases each). The germline gives CDR1 LNHNV, CDR2 YYDKDF (reference sequence). The CDR3 is made up of 15 amino acids. Trimming took 5 bases from V and 1 from J, leaving 15 bases between them. Written as DNA, the CDR3 is TGTGCCACCAGCCTTCGGAGGGGACATTCCTACGAGCAGTACTTC. It translates to CATSLRRGHSYEQYF. Together with reference TRBV15 and TRBJ2-7, the CDR3 gives the full variable domain: DAMVIQNPRYQVTQFGKPVTLSCSQTLNHNVMYWYQQKSSQAPKLLFHYYDKDFNNEADTPDNFQSRRPNTSFCFLDIRSPGLGDTAMYLCATSLRRGHSYEQYFGPGTRLTVT.

The CDR3 DNA sequence: TGTGCCAGCAGCTTAGTATCAGCGACGGGGGAGCTGTTTTTT. It codes for CASSLVSATGELFF. V is TRBV7-8 and J is TRBJ2-2; D is ambiguous. Trimming cost V 1 base and J 8 bases, with 11 bases left between them. This CDR3 has 14 amino acids. Looked up from germline, CDR1 is SGHVS and CDR2 is FQNEAQ.

This chain links TRBV9 with TRBJ2-1; 11 nucleotides match TRBD2. Germline V gene lookup returns CDR1 SGDLS and CDR2 YYNGEE. Losses at the gene ends were 2 bases for V and 4 bases for J; bases not matched to a gene: 14. CDR3 size: 19 residues. CDR3 amino acids: CASSVGSLLTSGKYNEQFF. The CDR3 coding sequence is TGTGCCAGCAGCGTGGGTAGCCTTCTGACTAGCGGGAAATACAATGAGCAGTTCTTC.

This clone was detected only a few times. This chain connects TRBV28 to TRBJ1-2; D is unclear. CDR1 is MDHEN, CDR2 SYDVKM, per germline. There are 15 residues in the CDR3. V lost 5 bases and J lost 1, with 14 bases in between. The CDR3 bases are TGTGCCAGCAGTCCAGTGGGCAGAGGTAACTATGGCTACACCTTC. Amino acids: CASSPVGRGNYGYTF.

A single count supports this clone. The chain is built from TRBV18 and TRBJ2-7; D ambiguous. Trimming stripped 2 bases from V and 3 bases from J, with 11 bases between. The CDR3 spans 14 residues. Per the germline V gene, CDR1 is KGHSH and CDR2 is LQKENI. CDR3 in DNA: TGTGCCAGCTCACCAGCGGACGGGCGCTACGAGCAGTACTTC. Its translation: CASSPADGRYEQYF.

The chain has TRBV5-1 and TRBJ2-1, with 8 bases fitting TRBD2. CDR3 length: 15 amino acids. Germline lookup yields CDR1 SGHRS and CDR2 YFSETQ. After removal of 4 bases from V and 8 bases from J, the junction contained 11 bases not matched to a gene. CDR3 in DNA: TGCGCCAGCAGCCGCGCGGCGGGAGGTAATTATGAGCAGTTCTTC. It specifies CASSRAAGGNYEQFF.

This chain links TRBV4-1 with TRBJ2-7; a possible D gene is TRBD1 (6 bases). Germline V gives CDR1 MGHRA, CDR2 YSYEKL. The CDR3 is made up of 16 amino acids. The V end lost 4 bases, the J end lost 1 base, and 17 bases lay between the germline ends. The CDR3 DNA sequence: TGCGCCAGCAGCCCTATGACAGGCCGGCATTCCTACGAGCAGTACTTC. Protein product: CASSPMTGRHSYEQYF.

The chain's CDR3 is CASSLKGSKTQYF. DNA for the CDR3: TGTGCCAGCAGCTTAAAGGGGAGTAAGACCCAGTACTTC. The gene calls are TRBV7-2 and TRBJ2-5; either TRBD1 or TRBD2 may fit D (5 bases each). V lost 2 bases and J lost 6, with 10 bases in between. CDR3 length equals 13 residues. CDR1 is SGHTA, CDR2 FQGNSA, per germline.

The V call is TRBV6-5, the J call TRBJ1-5, with D tentatively TRBD1 (5 bases). The CDR3 runs 13 residues. Germline V gene sequence: CDR1 MNHEY, CDR2 SVGAGI. The V end was cut by 6 bases, the J end by 5 bases, with 11 bases between. CDR3 bases: TGTGCCAGCAGAAGAACAGGTGATCAGCCCCAGCATTTT. It translates to CASRRTGDQPQHF.

J is TRBJ2-7 and V is TRBV30; D possibly corresponds to TRBD1 (6 bases). This CDR3 comprises 13 residues. Germline values: CDR1 GTSNPN, CDR2 SVGIG (reference sequence). V was trimmed by 1 base and J by 6 bases, leaving 13 bases between them. CDR3 sequence: CAWSAVQGSEQYF. In DNA form, the CDR3 reads TGTGCCTGGAGTGCCGTCCAGGGGTCCGAGCAGTACTTC.

The chain joins TRBV23-1 to TRBJ1-2, with 8 positions matching TRBD1. TRBV23-1 is given ORF status, its function remaining uncertain. V lost 3 bases to trimming and J lost 0 bases; unmatched junction nucleotides: 6. This CDR3 is built from 16 residues. CDR3 loop: CASSQEGQGPNYGYTF. CDR3 in DNA: TGCGCCAGCAGTCAGGAAGGACAGGGTCCTAACTATGGCTACACCTTC.

The V call is TRBV28, the J call TRBJ2-7; TRBD2 matches at 7 bases. CDR3 length equals 15 residues. V lost 5 bases, J lost 4 bases, and 11 bases stayed unmatched. Per germline, CDR1 MDHEN and CDR2 SYDVKM. The CDR3 DNA reads as TGTGCCAGCAGTGAGGACACGGGAGGTTTGTACGAGCAGTACTTC. Translation gives CASSEDTGGLYEQYF.

This chain connects TRBV28 to TRBJ1-1; D is undetermined. The CDR3 length is 15 residues. From germline, CDR1 is MDHEN and CDR2 SYDVKM. The V end lost 2 bases, the J end lost 1 base, and 11 bases lay between the germline ends. CDR3 nucleotide sequence: TGTGCCAGCAGTTTACTACCCCCATGGAACACTGAAGCTTTCTTT. Translation: CASSLLPPWNTEAFF. The variable domain in full, with the rest retrieved from reference TRBV28 and TRBJ1-1, is DVKVTQSSRYLVKRTGEKVFLECVQDMDHENMFWYRQDPGLGLRLIYFSYDVKMKEKGDIPEGYSVSREKKERFSLILESASTNQTSMYLCASSLLPPWNTEAFFGQGTRLTVV.

This clone was detected only a few times. J is TRBJ2-7 and V is TRBV6-5; TRBD2 matches 9 bases. The germline CDR1 and CDR2 sequences are MNHEY and SVGAGI. The CDR3 has 14 residues. V shed 10 bases and J 0 bases; nucleotides not matched to a gene: 7. The CDR3: CATRLTSGSYEQYF. The CDR3 DNA sequence: TGTGCCACCCGATTGACTAGCGGCTCCTACGAGCAGTACTTC.

The chain combines TRBV19 with TRBJ2-6; D remains unclear. V was trimmed by 6 bases and J by 0 bases, leaving 9 bases between them. This CDR3 spans 15 amino acids. CDR1 and CDR2 (germline): LNHDA, SQIVND (reference sequence). CDR3 nucleotide sequence: TGTGCCAGTAGCCCCTACTCCTCTGGGGCCAACGTCCTGACTTTC. The encoded protein is CASSPYSSGANVLTF.

The V and J genes are TRBV7-2 and TRBJ2-7; 12 nucleotides match TRBD2. CDR1 is SGHTA and CDR2 is FQGNSA in the germline V gene. The CDR3 is 19 amino acids. V was clipped by 5 bases and J by 0 bases; unmatched bases: 14. Here the CDR3 DNA reads TGTGCCAGCAGCGCCCGACTAGCGGGAGCCCAATCCCTCTCCTACGAGCAGTACTTC. This translates into CASSARLAGAQSLSYEQYF. Supplemented by reference TRBV7-2 and TRBJ2-7, the full variable domain reads GAGVSQSPSNKVTEKGKDVELRCDPISGHTALYWYRQSLGQGLEFLIYFQGNSAPDKSGLPSDRFSAERTGGSVSTLTIQRTQQEDSAVYLCASSARLAGAQSLSYEQYFGPGTRLTVT.

J is TRBJ2-7 and V is TRBV19, with no clear D. The CDR3 sequence is 14 residues long. Trimming stripped 2 bases from V and 0 bases from J, with 8 bases between. Looked up from germline, CDR1 is LNHDA and CDR2 is SQIVND (reference sequence). This chain's CDR3 is CASSIFGNSYEQYF. CDR3 in DNA: TGTGCCAGTAGTATATTCGGCAACTCCTACGAGCAGTACTTC.

The CDR3 DNA reads TGCGCCAGCAGCCAAGATGCGGGGACAGGGAGTGAAAAACTGTTTTTT. This sequence encodes CASSQDAGTGSEKLFF. The chain is built from TRBV4-3 and TRBJ1-4, with 9 nucleotides matching TRBD1. With 0 bases clipped from V and 7 bases from J, the junction kept 6 bases outside the gene matches. CDR1 and CDR2 from the germline V gene are LGHNA and YSLEER. This CDR3 has 16 residues.

This chain links TRBV6-5 with TRBJ1-1; D is unresolved. V was pared by 6 bases and J by 1 base, with 12 bases between. Germline V lookup: CDR1 MNHEY, CDR2 SVGAGI. This CDR3 is 14 amino acids long. This CDR3 reads CASRYHPGNTEAFF. DNA for the CDR3: TGTGCCAGCAGATATCACCCGGGGAACACTGAAGCTTTCTTT.

V and J are TRBV11-2 and TRBJ2-7, with D possibly matching TRBD2 (5 bases). This CDR3 spans 14 amino acids. The V end lost 5 bases, the J end lost 0 bases, and 11 bases lay between the germline ends. Germline CDR1 reads SGHAT; CDR2 reads FQNNGV. This CDR3 is CASSRVDFSYEQYF. The CDR3 DNA reads TGTGCCAGCAGCCGCGTGGACTTCTCCTACGAGCAGTACTTC.

The chain carries TRBV5-1 and TRBJ2-1; 8 bases map to TRBD2. The junction had 5 bases not matched to a gene; V was cut back by 0 bases and J by 6 bases. From germline, CDR1 is SGHRS and CDR2 YFSETQ. CDR3 length: 15 amino acids. The CDR3 loop is CASSLGGGRSNEQFF. As DNA, the CDR3 is TGCGCCAGCAGCTTGGGAGGCGGGAGGAGCAATGAGCAGTTCTTC.